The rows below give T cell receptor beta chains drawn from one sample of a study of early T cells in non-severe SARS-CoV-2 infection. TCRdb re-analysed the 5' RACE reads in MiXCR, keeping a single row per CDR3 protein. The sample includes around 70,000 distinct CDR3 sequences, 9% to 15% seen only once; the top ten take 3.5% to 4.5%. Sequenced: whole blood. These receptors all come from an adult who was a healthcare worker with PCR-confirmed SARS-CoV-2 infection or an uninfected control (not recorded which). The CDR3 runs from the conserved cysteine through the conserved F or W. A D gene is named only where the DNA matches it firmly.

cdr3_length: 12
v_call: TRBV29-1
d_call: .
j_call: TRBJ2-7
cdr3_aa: CSVVRGSYEQYF

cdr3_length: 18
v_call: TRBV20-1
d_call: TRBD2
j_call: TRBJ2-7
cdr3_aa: CSARVLETSGRTPYEQYF

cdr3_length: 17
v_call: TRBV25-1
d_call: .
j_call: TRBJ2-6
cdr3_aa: CASSEARGGHGANVLTF

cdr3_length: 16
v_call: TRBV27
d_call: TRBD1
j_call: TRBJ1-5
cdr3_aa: CASSRRTGGSNQPQHF

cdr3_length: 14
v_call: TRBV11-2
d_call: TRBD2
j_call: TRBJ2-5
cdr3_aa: CASSFRGREETQYF

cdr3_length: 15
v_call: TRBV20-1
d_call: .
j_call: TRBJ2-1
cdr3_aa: CSARDMGSSYNEQFF

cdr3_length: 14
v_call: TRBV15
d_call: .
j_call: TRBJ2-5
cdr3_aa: CATSRSEAEETQYF

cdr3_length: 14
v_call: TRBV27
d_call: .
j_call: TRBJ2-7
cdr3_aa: CASSSPATISEQYF

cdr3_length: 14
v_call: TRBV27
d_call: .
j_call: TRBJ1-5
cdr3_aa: CASSGGLTGQPQHF

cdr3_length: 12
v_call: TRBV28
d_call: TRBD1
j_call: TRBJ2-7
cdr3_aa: CASGTGLYEQYF

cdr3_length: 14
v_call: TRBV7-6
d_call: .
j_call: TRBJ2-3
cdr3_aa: CASSSQLVTDTQYF

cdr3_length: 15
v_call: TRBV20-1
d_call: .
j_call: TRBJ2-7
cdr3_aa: CSAVTGTGTHLEQYF

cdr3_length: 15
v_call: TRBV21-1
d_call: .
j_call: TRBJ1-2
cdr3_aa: CASSIWTGINYGYTF

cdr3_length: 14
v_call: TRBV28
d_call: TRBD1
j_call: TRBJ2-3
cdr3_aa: CASSSQGLIDTQYF

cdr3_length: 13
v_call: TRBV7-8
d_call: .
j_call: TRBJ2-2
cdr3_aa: CAAGGQSTGELFF

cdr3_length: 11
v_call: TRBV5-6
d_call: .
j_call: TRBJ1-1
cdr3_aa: CASSSLTEAFF

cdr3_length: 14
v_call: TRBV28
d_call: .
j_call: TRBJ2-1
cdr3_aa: CASSSGGVYNEQFF

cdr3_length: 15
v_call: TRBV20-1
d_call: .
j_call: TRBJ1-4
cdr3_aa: CSASPHLATNEKLFF

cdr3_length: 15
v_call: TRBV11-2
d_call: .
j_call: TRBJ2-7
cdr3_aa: CASSFPGGLYYEQYF

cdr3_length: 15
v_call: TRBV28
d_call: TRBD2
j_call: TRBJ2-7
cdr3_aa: CASSLVSSGADEQYF

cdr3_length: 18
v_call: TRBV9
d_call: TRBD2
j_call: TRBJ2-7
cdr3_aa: CASSGGLAGSLPSYEQYF

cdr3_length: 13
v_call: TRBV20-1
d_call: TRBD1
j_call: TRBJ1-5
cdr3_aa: CSAVQGADQPQHF

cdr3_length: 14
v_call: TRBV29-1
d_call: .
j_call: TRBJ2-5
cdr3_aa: CSVEGGGQQETQYF

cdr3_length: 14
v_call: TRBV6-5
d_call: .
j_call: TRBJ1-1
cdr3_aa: CASSYRGRNTEAFF

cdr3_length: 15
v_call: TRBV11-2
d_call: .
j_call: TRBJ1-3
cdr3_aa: CASSLGRTAGNTIYF

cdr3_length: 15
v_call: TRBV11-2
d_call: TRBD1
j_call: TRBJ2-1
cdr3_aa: CASRDAGTGFNEQFF

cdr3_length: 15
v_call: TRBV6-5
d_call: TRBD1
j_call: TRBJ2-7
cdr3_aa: CASSYGGTGDYEQYF

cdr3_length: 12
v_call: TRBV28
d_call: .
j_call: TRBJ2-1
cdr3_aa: CASARGGREQFF

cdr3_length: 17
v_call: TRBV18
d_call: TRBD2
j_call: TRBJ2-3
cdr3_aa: CASSPPLGLADTDTQYF

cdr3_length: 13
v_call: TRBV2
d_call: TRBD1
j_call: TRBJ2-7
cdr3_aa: CASSGQGGSEQYF

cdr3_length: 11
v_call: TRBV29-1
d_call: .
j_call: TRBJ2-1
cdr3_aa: CSVEEYNEQFF

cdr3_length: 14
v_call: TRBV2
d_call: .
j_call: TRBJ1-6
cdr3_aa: CAGRGGGYNSPLHF

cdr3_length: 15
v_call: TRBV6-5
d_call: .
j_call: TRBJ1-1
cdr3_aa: CASSPSFGGGGVAFF

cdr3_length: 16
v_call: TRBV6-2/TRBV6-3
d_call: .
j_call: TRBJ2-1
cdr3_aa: CASRTLGSKSYNEQFF

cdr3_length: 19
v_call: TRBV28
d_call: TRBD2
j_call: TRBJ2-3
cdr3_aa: CASSFPSPGLAGGDDTQYF

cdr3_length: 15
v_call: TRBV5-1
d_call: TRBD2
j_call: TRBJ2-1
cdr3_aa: CASSLEPGGYNEQFF

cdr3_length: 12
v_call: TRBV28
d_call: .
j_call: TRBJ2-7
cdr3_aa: CASSSGIYEQYF

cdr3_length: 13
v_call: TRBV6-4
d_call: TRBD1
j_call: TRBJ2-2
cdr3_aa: CASGQGATGELFF

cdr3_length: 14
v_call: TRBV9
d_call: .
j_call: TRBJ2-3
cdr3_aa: CASSVMVGTDTQYF

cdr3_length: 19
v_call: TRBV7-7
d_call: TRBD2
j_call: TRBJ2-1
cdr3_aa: CASSSRRLAGALFYNEQFF

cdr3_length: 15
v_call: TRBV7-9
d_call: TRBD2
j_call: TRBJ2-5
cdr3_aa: CASSLRLAGVETQYF

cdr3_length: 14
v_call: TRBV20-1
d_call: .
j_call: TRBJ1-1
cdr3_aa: CSASPRTVNTEAFF

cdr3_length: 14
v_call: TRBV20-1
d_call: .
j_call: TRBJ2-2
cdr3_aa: CSARDRLEFGELFF

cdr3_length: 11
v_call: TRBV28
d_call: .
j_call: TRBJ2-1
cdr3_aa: CASRVYNEQFF

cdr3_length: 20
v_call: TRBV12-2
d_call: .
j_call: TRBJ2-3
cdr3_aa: CASRFTGALGNGGGTDTQYF

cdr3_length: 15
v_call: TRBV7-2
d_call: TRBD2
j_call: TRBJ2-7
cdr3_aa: CASSLAGAGGREQYF

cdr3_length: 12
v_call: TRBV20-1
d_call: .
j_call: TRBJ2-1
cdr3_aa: CSGGEGNNEQFF

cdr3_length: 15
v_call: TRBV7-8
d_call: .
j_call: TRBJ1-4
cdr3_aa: CASSTGPDNAEKLFF

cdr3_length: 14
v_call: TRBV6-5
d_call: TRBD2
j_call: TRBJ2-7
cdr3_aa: CACGMERDPTEQYF

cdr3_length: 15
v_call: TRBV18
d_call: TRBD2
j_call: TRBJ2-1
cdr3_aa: CASLRLAGSYNEQFF

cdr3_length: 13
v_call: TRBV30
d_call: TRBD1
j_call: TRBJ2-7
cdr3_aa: CAWSGRDSYEQYF

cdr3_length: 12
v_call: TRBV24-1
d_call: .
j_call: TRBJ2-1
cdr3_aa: CATRTPYNEQFF

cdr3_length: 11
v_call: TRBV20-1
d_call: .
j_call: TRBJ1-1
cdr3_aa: CSAGMNTEAFF